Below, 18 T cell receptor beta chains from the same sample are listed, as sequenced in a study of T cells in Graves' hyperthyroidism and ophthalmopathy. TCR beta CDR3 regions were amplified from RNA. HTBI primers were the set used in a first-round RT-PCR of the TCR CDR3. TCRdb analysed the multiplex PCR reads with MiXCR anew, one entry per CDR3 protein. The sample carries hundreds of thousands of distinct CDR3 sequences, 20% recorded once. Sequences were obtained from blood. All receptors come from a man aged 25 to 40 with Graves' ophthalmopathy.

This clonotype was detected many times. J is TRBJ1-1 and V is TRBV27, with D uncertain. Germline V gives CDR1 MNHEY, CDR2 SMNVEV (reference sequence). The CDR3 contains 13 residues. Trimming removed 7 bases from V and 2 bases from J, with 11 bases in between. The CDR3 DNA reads TGTGCCAGCAAATGGCCAGGTAACACTGAAGCTTTCTTT. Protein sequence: CASKWPGNTEAFF.

The CDR3 DNA reads as TGTGCCAGCAGTTACCATATCTCCTACGAGCAGTACTTC. Translating it yields CASSYHISYEQYF. The gene calls are TRBV6-5 and TRBJ2-7, with D unclear. CDR1 MNHEY and CDR2 SVGAGI come from the germline V gene. The CDR3 contains 13 residues. Trimming shortened V by 2 bases and J by 0 bases, and 5 bases separated the two germline ends.

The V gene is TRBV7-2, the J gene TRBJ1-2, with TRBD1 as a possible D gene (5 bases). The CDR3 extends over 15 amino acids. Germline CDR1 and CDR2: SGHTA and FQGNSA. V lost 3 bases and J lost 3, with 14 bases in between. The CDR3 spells CASSLEGRGDYGYTF. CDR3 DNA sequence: TGTGCCAGCAGCTTGGAGGGACGGGGCGACTATGGCTACACCTTC.

The CDR3 bases are TGTGCCAGCAGTGAAGAAGTAGCGGGAGGCGGTGAGCAGTTCTTC. Protein product: CASSEEVAGGGEQFF. J is TRBJ2-1 and V is TRBV6-1; 10 positions match TRBD2. V gave up 1 base and J gave up 9 bases; unmatched junction bases: 6. CDR3 length: 15 residues. CDR1 and CDR2 from the germline V gene are MNHNS and SASEGT.

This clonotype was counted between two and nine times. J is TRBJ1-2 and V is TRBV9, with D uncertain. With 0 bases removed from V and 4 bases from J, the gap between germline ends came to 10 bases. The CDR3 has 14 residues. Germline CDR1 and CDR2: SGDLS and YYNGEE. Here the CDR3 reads CASSVDDNFYGYTF. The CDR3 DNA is TGTGCCAGCAGCGTAGATGACAATTTCTATGGCTACACCTTC.

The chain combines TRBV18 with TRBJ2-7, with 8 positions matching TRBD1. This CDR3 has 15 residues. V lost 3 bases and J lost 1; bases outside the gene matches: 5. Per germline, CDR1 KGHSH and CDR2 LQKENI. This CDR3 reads CASSPWTGISYEQYF. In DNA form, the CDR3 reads TGTGCCAGCTCACCCTGGACAGGGATATCCTACGAGCAGTACTTC.

This CDR3 reads CASRAGARDGYTF. CDR3 nucleotide sequence: TGTGCCAGCAGAGCCGGGGCCAGGGATGGCTACACCTTC. The chain combines TRBV7-6 with TRBJ1-2, with D perhaps TRBD1 (5 bases). The V gene lost 6 bases and the J gene lost 6 bases, with 14 bases spanning the gap. Germline CDR1 is SGHVS and CDR2 is FNYEAQ. CDR3 length: 13 amino acids.

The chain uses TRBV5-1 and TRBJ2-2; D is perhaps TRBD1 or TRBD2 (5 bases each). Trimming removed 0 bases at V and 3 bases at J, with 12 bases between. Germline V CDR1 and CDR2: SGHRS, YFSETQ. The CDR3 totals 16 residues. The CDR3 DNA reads TGCGCCAGCAGCTTGGGGGGCTCTAGCTACACCGGGGAGCTGTTTTTT. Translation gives CASSLGGSSYTGELFF.

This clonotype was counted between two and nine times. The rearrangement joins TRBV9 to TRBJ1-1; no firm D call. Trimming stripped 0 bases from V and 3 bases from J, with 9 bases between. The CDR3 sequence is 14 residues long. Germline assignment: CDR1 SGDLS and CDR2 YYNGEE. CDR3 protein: CASSVAGYDTEAFF. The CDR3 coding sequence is TGTGCCAGCAGCGTAGCTGGGTATGACACTGAAGCTTTCTTT.

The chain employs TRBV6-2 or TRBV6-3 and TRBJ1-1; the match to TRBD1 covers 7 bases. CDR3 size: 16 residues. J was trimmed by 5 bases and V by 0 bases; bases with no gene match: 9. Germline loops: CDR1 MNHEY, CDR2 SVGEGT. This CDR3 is CASSYSTGEWGTEAFF. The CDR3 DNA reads TGTGCCAGCAGTTACTCCACAGGGGAGTGGGGGACTGAAGCTTTCTTT.

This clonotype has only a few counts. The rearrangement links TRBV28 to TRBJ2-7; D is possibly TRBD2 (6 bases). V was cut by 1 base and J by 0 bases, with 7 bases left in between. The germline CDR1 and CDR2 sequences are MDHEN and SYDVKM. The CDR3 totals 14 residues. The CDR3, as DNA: TGTGCCAGCAGTTTATACGGGAGCTCCTACGAGCAGTACTTC. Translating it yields CASSLYGSSYEQYF.

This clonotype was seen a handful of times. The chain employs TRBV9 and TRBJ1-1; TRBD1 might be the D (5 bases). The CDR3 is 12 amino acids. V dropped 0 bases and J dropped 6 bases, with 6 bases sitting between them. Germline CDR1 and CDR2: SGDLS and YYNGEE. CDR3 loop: CASSVGGPEAFF. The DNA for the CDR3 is TGTGCCAGCAGCGTAGGGGGCCCTGAAGCTTTCTTT.

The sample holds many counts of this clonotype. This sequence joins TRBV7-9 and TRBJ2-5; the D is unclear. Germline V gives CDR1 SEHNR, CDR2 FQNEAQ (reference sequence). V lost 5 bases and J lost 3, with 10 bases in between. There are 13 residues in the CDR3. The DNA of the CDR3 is TGTGCCAGCAGCGGCCCAGGAAAAGAGACCCAGTACTTC. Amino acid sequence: CASSGPGKETQYF.

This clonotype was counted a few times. Here the CDR3 reads CASSTTSGRYEQYF. DNA for the CDR3: TGTGCCAGCAGCACTACTAGCGGGAGATACGAGCAGTACTTC. The chain links TRBV13 to TRBJ2-7; 11 nucleotides match TRBD2. This CDR3 contains 14 residues. Germline lookup yields CDR1 PRHDT and CDR2 FYEKMQ (reference sequence). V shed 5 bases and J 4 bases; nucleotides not matched to a gene: 4. The complete variable domain, with remaining parts taken from reference TRBV13 and TRBJ2-7, reads AAGVIQSPRHLIKEKRETATLKCYPIPRHDTVYWYQQGPGQDPQFLISFYEKMQSDKGSIPDRFSAQQFSDYHSELNMSSLELGDSALYFCASSTTSGRYEQYFGPGTRLTVT.

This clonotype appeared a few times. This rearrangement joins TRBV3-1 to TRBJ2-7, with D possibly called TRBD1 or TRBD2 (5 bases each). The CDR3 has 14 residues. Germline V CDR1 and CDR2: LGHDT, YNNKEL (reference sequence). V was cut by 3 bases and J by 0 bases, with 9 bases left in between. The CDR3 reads CASSHVGGSYEQYF. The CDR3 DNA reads TGTGCCAGCAGCCATGTTGGGGGCTCCTACGAGCAGTACTTC.

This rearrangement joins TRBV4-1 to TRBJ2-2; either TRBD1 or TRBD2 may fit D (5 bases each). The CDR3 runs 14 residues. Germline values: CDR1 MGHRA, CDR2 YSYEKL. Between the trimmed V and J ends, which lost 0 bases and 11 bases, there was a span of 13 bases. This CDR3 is CASSQDLAGGELFF. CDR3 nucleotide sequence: TGCGCCAGCAGCCAAGATCTGGCTGGGGGTGAGCTGTTTTTT.

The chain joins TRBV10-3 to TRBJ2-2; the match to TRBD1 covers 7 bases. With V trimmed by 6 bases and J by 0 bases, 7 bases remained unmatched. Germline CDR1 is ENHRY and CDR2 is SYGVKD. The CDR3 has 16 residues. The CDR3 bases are TGTGCCATCAGGGTGGCTGGGACAGCGAACACCGGGGAGCTGTTTTTT. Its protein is CAIRVAGTANTGELFF.

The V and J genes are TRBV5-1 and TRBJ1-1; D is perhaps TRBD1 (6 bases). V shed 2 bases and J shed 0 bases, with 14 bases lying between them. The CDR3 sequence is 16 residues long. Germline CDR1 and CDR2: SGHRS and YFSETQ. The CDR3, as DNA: TGCGCCAGCAGCTTACAGGGTGCCGGGATGAACACTGAAGCTTTCTTT. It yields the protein CASSLQGAGMNTEAFF.